The T cell receptor (beta chain) under discussion was sequenced for a study of PD-1 blockade in classical Hodgkin lymphoma. Assay used: immunoSEQ multiplex PCR; TCRdb lists only in-frame clones, some missing. The table lists about 64,000 clones, more than 80% of them singletons, with approximately 10% in the top ten. CDR3 size: 14 residues. Time point given: cycle 4 day 1 (C4D1), after 5 to 7 weeks of nivolumab. Every patient experienced relapse after autologous stem cell transplantation, and brentuximab vedotin exposure varied. This sample comprised peripheral blood mononuclear cells (PBMCs), obtained before the fourth cycle of nivolumab. The TCR sequence derives from a human donor with classical Hodgkin lymphoma. This chain links TRBV21-1 with TRBJ1-5; TRBD1 is the table's D call and was not checked against the DNA. TRBV21-1 is a listed pseudogene. The chain's CDR3 is CASSIDRVYQPQHF. CDR3 DNA sequence: TGTGCCAGCAGCATCGACAGGGTCTATCAGCCCCAGCATTTT.